This T cell receptor (beta chain) is from a study of T cells in women clearing cervical HPV infection. Whole-study context: Controls gave blood once infection was undetectable; cases at lesion identification.

This CDR3 region has 15 residues. With V trimmed by 4 bases and J by 7 bases, 6 bases remained unmatched. Germline CDR1 MDHEN, CDR2 SYDVKM. Points on this clone: Its antigen is not identified. Sequencing ends 3 residues short of the CDR3 end; the germline J gene provides the rest.

Findings and limits, study-wide: Richness plus V gene abundances separated cases from controls with AUC approximately 0.78.

Profiling relied on immunoSEQ multiplex PCR, and the TCRdb table lists in-frame clones only, not all of them. The sample holds 30,000 to 35,000 clones. Source material: blood buffy coat. The TCR sequence derives from a woman aged 18-70 years with a cervical HPV16 infection that either progressed to CIN3+ or cleared (not recorded which). The chain combines TRBV28 with TRBJ2-2; TRBD2 aligns across 10 bases. The CDR3 protein is CASSSSGSSSGELFF. The covered CDR3 bases are TGTGCCAGCAGTTCTAGCGGGAGTAGTAGCGGGGAG.